The 13 T cell receptor beta chains below all came from one sample that was sequenced in a study of T cells in women clearing cervical HPV infection. The table came from immunoSEQ multiplex PCR; TCRdb's copy has only in-frame clones and leaves some out. Here the sample table reports 30,000 or so clones. The material sequenced was blood buffy coat. These receptor sequences come from a woman aged 18-70 years with a cervical HPV16 infection that either progressed to CIN3+ or cleared (not recorded which).

As concerns this clone: The observed sequence ends 3 residues before the CDR3 terminus, with the missing tail filled in from the germline J gene. This rearrangement joins TRBV20-1 to TRBJ1-2; the D gene is possibly TRBD1 (6 bases). The CDR3 sequence is 14 residues long. The V gene lost 3 bases and the J gene lost 3 bases, with 14 bases spanning the gap. Looked up from germline, CDR1 is DFQATT and CDR2 is SNEGSKA (reference sequence). CDR3 sequence: CSARRGGADYGYTF. The sequenced part of the CDR3 DNA is TGCAGTGCTAGGAGGGGGGGCGCGGACTATGGC.

A note on this clone: The read finishes 3 residues shy of the CDR3 end, and the germline J gene is used to complete it. The V gene is TRBV19, the J gene TRBJ1-1; D unresolved. The CDR3 length is 16 residues. Trimming cost V 0 bases and J 0 bases, with 11 bases left between them. CDR1 is LNHDA and CDR2 is SQIVND in the germline V gene (reference sequence). The sequenced CDR3 bases are TGTGCCAGTAGTATAGACCTGAGAGGGCTGAACACTGAA. Protein sequence: CASSIDLRGLNTE. Given in full, the CDR3 is CASSIDLRGLNTEAFF. The full variable domain, its missing parts supplied by reference TRBV19 and TRBJ1-1, is DGGITQSPKYLFRKEGQNVTLSCEQNLNHDAMYWYRQDPGQGLRLIYYSQIVNDFQKGDIAEGYSVSREKKESFPLTVTSAQKNPTAFYLCASSIDLRGLNTEAFFGQGTRLTVV.

A word on this clone: The observed sequence ends 3 residues before the CDR3 terminus, with the missing tail filled in from the germline J gene. The rearrangement uses TRBV19 and TRBJ1-2, with D maybe TRBD1 (5 bases). The germline gives CDR1 LNHDA, CDR2 SQIVND (reference sequence). The CDR3 consists of 15 residues. CDR3 sequence reads: CASSGGGVAKNIYTF. The CDR3 DNA, read in part, is TGTGCCAGTAGTGGCGGGGGGGTGGCCAAAAACATC.

Frequency places this clone as medium-sized. The missing CDR3 end, 3 residues past where the read stops, is filled in from the germline J gene. The chain combines TRBV20-1 with TRBJ1-2; D is unresolved. CDR3 length: 8 amino acids. In germline, CDR1 is DFQATT, CDR2 SNEGSKA (reference sequence). V lost 7 bases, J lost 6 bases, and 3 bases lay in between. The DNA read from the CDR3 is TGCAGTGTAGATGGC. Protein: CSVDG. The whole CDR3 sequence is CSVDGYTF.

As to this clone: The read gets to within 3 residues of the CDR3 end, and the germline J gene fills in the rest. The chain recombines TRBV10-3 with TRBJ1-1; 7 nucleotides agree with TRBD1. The CDR3 is 13 amino acids. The trim removed 11 bases at V and 4 bases at J, leaving 10 bases unmatched. Germline V lookup: CDR1 ENHRY, CDR2 SYGVKD. CDR3 sequence: CAANQQGSTEAFF. The sequenced part of the CDR3 DNA is TGTGCCGCGAACCAACAGGGGAGCACTGAA.

As to this clone: The read terminates 3 residues ahead of where the CDR3 ends, so the germline J gene completes it. V and J are TRBV30 and TRBJ2-6; the D is unclear. Germline V gene lookup returns CDR1 GTSNPN and CDR2 SVGIG (reference sequence). V shed 1 base and J shed 3 bases, with 7 bases lying between them. The CDR3 has 14 residues. The CDR3 loop is CAWSAFIGANVLTF. The part of the CDR3 DNA that was read is TGTGCCTGGAGTGCTTTTATTGGGGCCAACGTC.

This clone is identified as medium-sized from frequency. The part of the CDR3 DNA that was read is TGTGCCAGCAGCTTGAACGGGGGACTCGGGGAGACC. This translates into CASSLNGGLGET. The whole CDR3 sequence is CASSLNGGLGETQYF. The gene calls are TRBV5-8 and TRBJ2-5; TRBD2 might be the D (6 bases). With the read ending 3 residues before the CDR3 end, the germline J gene is used to fill in that end. The CDR3 sequence is 15 residues long. V gave up 1 base and J gave up 5 bases, with 15 bases separating them. The germline V gene encodes CDR1 SGHTS and CDR2 YDEGEE.

A word on this clone: The read falls 3 residues short of the CDR3 end, and the missing part is taken from the germline J gene. This sample also contains other DNA sequences that code for the same CDR3. The chain links TRBV20-1 to TRBJ2-7; D may be TRBD2 (6 bases). This CDR3 has 14 residues. Germline values: CDR1 DFQATT, CDR2 SNEGSKA (reference sequence). Trimming removed 5 bases at V and 2 bases at J, with 16 bases between. CDR3 in amino acids: CSAHLRGAAYEQYF. Incomplete CDR3 DNA: TGCAGTGCTCACCTGCGGGGCGCAGCCTACGAG.

As regards this clone: The CDR3 is cut off 3 residues early in the read; its end comes from the germline J gene. The rearrangement uses TRBV6-2 or TRBV6-3 and TRBJ2-7, with unresolved D. The length of the CDR3 is 14 residues. Germline CDR1 reads MNHEY; CDR2 reads SVGEGT. Trimming removed 2 bases at V and 6 bases at J, with 14 bases between. This CDR3 is CASSYTSPTREQYF. CDR3 bases read: TGTGCCAGCAGTTACACTTCCCCTACGCGCGAG.

About this clone itself: With the read ending 3 residues before the CDR3 end, the germline J gene is used to fill in that end. The chain employs TRBV19 and TRBJ2-3; 8 positions agree with TRBD1. The CDR3 runs to 17 residues. Germline CDR1 reads LNHDA; CDR2 reads SQIVND (reference sequence). The CDR3 loop reads CASSPTYGQGKAKTQYF. The CDR3 DNA, read in part, is TGTGCCAGTAGTCCAACCTACGGACAGGGAAAAGCGAAGACG. Combining the CDR3 with reference TRBV19 and TRBJ2-3 gives the whole variable domain DGGITQSPKYLFRKEGQNVTLSCEQNLNHDAMYWYRQDPGQGLRLIYYSQIVNDFQKGDIAEGYSVSREKKESFPLTVTSAQKNPTAFYLCASSPTYGQGKAKTQYFGPGTRLTVL.

Of note for this clone: Germline and junction disagree at one end, which may indicate a read error. Other DNA sequences within the sample encode an identical CDR3. CDR3 amino acids: CASRESGGPGNTIYF. The sequenced part of the CDR3 DNA is TGTGCCAGCAGAGAATCAGGGGGCCCTGGAAACACA. This rearrangement joins TRBV7-6 to TRBJ1-3, with 8 bases matching TRBD1. The CDR3 end falls 3 residues outside the read, so it is completed with the germline J gene. The CDR3 consists of 15 residues. Per the germline V gene, CDR1 is SGHVS and CDR2 is FNYEAQ.

Regarding this clone: The sequenced fragment ends 3 residues before the CDR3 boundary, so the rest is inferred from the germline J gene. J is TRBJ1-2 and V is TRBV7-9; no definite D call. Germline V CDR1 and CDR2: SEHNR, FQNEAQ (reference sequence). The CDR3 length is 12 residues. This CDR3 reads CASSLSTDTYTF. The CDR3 bases that were read are TGTGCCAGCAGCTTAAGCACAGATACC.

To note about this clone: The read ends 3 residues shy of where the CDR3 ends; the end is completed using the germline J gene. The rearrangement links TRBV5-1 to TRBJ2-3; maybe TRBD2 (6 bases). Germline-derived CDR1 and CDR2 are SGHRS and YFSETQ. The CDR3 loop spans 15 amino acids. Trimming stripped 4 bases from V and 2 bases from J, with 14 bases between. The covered CDR3 bases are TGCGCCAGCAGCGCGGGGACTCGACCCACAGATACG. This translates into CASSAGTRPTDT. In full, the CDR3 is CASSAGTRPTDTQYF.